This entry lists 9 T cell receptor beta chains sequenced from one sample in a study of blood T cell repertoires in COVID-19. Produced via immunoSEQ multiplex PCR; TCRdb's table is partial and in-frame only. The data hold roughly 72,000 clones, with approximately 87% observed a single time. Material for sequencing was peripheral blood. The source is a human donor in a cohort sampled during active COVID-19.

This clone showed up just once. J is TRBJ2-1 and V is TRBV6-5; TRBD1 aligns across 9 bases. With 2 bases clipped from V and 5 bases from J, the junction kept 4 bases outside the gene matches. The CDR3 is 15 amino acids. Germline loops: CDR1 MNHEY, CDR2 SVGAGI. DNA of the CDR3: TGTGCCAGCAGTTACCGTGGACAGGGGAACAATGAGCAGTTCTTC. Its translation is CASSYRGQGNNEQFF.

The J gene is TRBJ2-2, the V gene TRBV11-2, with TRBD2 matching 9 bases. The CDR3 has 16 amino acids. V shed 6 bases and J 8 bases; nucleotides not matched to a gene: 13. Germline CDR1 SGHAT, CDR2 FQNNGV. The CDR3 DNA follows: TGTGCCAGCAGAAAACCGGGACTAGCTTTGGGGGGGGAGCTGTTTTTT. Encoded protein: CASRKPGLALGGELFF.

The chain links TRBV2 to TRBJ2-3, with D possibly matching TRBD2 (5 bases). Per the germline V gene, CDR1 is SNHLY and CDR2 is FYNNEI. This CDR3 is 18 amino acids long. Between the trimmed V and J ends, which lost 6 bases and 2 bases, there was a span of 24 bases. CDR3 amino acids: CASSNPEANIRVTDTQYF. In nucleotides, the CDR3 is TGTGCCAGCAGCAACCCGGAGGCTAATATCCGAGTCACAGATACGCAGTATTTT.

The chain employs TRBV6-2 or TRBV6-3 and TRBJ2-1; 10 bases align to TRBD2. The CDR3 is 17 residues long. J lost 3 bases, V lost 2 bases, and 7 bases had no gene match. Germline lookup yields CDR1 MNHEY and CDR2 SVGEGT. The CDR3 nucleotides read TGTGCCAGCAGTTACGTCCTAGCGGGAGATTTCTACAATGAGCAGTTCTTC. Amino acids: CASSYVLAGDFYNEQFF.

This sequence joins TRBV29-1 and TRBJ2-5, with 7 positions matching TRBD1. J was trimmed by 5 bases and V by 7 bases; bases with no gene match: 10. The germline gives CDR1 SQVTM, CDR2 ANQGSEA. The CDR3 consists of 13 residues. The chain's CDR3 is CSARRGGLETQYF. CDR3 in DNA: TGCAGCGCCCGAAGAGGGGGCTTGGAGACCCAGTACTTC.

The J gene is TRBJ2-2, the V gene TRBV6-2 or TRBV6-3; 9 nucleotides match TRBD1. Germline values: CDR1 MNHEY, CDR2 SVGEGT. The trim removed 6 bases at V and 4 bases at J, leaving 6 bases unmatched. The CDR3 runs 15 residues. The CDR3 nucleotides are TGTGCCAGCAGGTACGGACAGGGGACCACCGGGGAGCTGTTTTTT. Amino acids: CASRYGQGTTGELFF.

CDR3 sequence (DNA): TGTGCCAGCAGCGGACGGACAGGGGCAGAGGAGCAGTACTTC. Protein sequence: CASSGRTGAEEQYF. V gene TRBV11-3 combines with J gene TRBJ2-7; 9 bases fit TRBD1. Germline CDR1 and CDR2: SGHNT and YENEEA. The J segment lost 7 bases and the V segment lost 5 bases, leaving 9 bases of the junction unmatched. The CDR3 spans 14 residues.

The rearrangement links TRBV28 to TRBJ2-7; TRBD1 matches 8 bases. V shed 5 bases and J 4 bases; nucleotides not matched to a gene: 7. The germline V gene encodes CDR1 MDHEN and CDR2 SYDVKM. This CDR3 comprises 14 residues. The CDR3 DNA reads TGTGCCAGCAGTCCCTGGACAGGGATGTACGAGCAGTACTTC. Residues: CASSPWTGMYEQYF.

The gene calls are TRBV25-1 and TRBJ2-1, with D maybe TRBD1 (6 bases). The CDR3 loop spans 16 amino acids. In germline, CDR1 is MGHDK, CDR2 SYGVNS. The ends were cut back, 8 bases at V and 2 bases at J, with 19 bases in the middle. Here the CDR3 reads CASGTQQGIAYNEQFF. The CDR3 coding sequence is TGTGCCAGCGGTACCCAACAGGGTATCGCCTACAATGAGCAGTTCTTC.